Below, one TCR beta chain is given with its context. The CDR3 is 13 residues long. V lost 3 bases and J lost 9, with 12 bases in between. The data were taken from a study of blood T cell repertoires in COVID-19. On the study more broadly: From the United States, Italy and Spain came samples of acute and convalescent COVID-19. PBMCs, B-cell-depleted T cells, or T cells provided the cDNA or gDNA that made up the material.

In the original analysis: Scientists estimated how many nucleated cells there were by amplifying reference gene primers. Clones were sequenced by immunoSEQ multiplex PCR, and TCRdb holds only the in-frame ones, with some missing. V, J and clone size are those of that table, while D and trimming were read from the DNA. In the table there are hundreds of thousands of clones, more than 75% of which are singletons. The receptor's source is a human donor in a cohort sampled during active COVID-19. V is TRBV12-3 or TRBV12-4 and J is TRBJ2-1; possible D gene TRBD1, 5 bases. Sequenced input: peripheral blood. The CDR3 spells CASSLVRVSEQFF. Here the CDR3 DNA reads TGTGCCAGCAGTTTGGTCAGGGTCAGTGAGCAGTTCTTC.